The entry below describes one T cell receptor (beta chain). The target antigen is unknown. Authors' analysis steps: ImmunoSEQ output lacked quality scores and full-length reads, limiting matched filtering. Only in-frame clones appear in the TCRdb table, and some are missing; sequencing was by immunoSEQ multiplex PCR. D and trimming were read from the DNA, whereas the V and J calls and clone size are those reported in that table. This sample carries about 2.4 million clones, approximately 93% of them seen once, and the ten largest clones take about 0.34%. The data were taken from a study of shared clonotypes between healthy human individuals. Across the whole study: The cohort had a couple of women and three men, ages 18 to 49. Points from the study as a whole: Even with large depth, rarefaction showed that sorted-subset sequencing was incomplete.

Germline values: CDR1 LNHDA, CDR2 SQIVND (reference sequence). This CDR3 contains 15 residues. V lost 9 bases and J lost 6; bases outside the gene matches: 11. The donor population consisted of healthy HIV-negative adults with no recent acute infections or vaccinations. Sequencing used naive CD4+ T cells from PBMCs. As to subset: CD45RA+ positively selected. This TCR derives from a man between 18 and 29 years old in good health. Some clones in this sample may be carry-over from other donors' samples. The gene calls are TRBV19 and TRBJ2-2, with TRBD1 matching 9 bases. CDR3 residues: CASKDRGIGAGELFF. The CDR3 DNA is TGTGCCAGCAAGGACAGGGGAATAGGCGCCGGGGAGCTGTTTTTT.